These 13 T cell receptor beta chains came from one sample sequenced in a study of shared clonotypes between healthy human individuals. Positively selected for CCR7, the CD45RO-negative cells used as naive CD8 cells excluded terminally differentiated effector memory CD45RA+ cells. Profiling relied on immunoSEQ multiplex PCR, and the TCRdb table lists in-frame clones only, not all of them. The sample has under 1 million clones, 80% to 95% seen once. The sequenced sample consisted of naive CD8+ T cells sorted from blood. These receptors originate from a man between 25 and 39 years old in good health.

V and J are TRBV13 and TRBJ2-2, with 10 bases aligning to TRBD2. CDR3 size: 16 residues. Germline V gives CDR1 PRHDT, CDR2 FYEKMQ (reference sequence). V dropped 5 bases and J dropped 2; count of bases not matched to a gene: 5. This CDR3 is CASSHRTSGNTGELFF. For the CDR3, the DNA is TGTGCCAGCAGCCATAGGACTAGCGGTAACACCGGGGAGCTGTTTTTT.

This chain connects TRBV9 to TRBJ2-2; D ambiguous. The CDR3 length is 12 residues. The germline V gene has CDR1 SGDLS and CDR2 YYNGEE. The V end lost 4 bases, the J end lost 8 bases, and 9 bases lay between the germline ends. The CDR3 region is CASSTTSGELFF. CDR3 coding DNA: TGTGCCAGCAGCACCACGTCAGGGGAGCTGTTTTTT.

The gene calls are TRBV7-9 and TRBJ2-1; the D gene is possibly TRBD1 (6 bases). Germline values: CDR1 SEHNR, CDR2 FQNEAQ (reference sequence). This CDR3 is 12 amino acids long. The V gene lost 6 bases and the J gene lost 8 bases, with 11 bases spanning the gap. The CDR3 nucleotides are TGTGCCAGCAGAGTCAGGGGTTATGAGCAGTTCTTC. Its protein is CASRVRGYEQFF.

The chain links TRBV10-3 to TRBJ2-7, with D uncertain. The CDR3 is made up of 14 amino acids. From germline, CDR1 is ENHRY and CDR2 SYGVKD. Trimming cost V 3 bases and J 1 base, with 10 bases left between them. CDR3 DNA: TGTGCCATCAGTGAAGGGTTGGGGTCCTACGAGCAGTACTTC. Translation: CAISEGLGSYEQYF.

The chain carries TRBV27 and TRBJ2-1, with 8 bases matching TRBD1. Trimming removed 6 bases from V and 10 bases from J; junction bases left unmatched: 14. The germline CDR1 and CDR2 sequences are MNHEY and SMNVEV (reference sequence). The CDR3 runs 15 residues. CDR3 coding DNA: TGTGCCAGCAGAGCCGGGACAGGAGCCTACGGGGAGCAGTTCTTC. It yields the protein CASRAGTGAYGEQFF.

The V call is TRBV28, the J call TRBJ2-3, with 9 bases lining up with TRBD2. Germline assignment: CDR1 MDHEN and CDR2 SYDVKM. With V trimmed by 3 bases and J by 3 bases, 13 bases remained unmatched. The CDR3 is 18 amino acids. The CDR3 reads CASSFPGGREVRTDTQYF. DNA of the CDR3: TGTGCCAGCAGTTTTCCGGGCGGGAGGGAGGTCCGGACAGATACGCAGTATTTT.

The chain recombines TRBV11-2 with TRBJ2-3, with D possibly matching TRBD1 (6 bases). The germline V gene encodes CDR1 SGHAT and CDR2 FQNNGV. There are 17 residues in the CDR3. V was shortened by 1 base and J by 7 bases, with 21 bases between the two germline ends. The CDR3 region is CASSLGLGGTSTNTQYF. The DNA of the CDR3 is TGTGCCAGCAGCTTAGGATTAGGGGGAACCTCCACGAATACGCAGTATTTT.

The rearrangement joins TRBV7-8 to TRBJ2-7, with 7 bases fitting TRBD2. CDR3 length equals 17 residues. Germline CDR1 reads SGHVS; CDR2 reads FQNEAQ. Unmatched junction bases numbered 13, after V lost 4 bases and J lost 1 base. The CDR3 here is CASSSSHLGGGSYEQYF. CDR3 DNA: TGTGCCAGCAGCTCGTCTCACTTGGGGGGAGGGTCCTACGAGCAGTACTTC.

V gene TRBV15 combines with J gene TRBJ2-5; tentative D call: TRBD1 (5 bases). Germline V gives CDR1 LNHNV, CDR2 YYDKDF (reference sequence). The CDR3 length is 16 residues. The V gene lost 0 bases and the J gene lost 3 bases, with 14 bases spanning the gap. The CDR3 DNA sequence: TGTGCCACCAGCAGAGATCGGTTGGGCAGGGAAGAGACCCAGTACTTC. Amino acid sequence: CATSRDRLGREETQYF.

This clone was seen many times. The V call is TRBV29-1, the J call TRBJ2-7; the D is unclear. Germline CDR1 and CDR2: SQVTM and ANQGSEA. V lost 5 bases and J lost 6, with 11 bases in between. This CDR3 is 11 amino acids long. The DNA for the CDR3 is TGCAGCGTTCTAGGGTTGAGCGAGCAGTACTTC. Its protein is CSVLGLSEQYF.

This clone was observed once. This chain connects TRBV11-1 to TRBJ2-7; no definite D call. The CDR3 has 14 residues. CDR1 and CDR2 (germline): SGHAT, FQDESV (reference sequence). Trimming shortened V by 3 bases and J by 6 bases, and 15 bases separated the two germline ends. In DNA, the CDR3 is TGTGCCAGCAGCTTGGTCGAGCAAACCCTCGAGCAGTACTTC. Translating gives CASSLVEQTLEQYF.

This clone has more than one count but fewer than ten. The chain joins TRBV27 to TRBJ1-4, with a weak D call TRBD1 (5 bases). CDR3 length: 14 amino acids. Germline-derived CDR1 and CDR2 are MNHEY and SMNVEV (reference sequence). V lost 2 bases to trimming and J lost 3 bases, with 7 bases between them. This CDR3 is CASSLQGSNEKLFF. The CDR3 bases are TGTGCCAGCAGTTTACAGGGATCTAATGAAAAACTGTTTTTT. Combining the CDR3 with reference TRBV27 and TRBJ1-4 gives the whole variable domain EAQVTQNPRYLITVTGKKLTVTCSQNMNHEYMSWYRQDPGLGLRQIYYSMNVEVTDKGDVPEGYKVSRKEKRNFPLILESPSPNQTSLYFCASSLQGSNEKLFFGSGTQLSVL.

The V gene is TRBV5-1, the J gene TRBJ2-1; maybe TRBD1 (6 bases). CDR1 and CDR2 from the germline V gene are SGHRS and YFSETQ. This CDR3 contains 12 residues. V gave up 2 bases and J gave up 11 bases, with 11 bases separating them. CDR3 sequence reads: CASSFTQGQQFF. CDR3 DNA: TGCGCCAGCAGCTTTACACAGGGACAGCAGTTCTTC.